The following is a T cell receptor (beta chain) sequence with its context. It lacks a known antigen. One base away there is no much larger clone; base qualities are not given. This specimen comes from a study of blood T cell repertoires in COVID-19 (dated by TCRdb to between 2020 and 2021). As for the study more broadly: The collaborator samples originated in the United States, Italy and Spain and spanned the acute and convalescent phases of COVID-19. The prospective study material was composed of cDNA or gDNA derived from T cells, B-cell-depleted T cells, or PBMCs. Deeply sampled blood TCRbeta repertoires from subjects exposed to, actively infected with, or recovered from COVID-19 were included in the dataset. The repertoires were released in a freely available public database meant as a resource for research on the immune response to SARS-CoV-2. Samples came from the ongoing ImmuneRACE study (first 160 participants) plus 1,254 subjects from 6 global collaborators. Sample metadata almost always included a de-identified subject ID, COVID-19 status, age in years and sex. Where HLA class I and class II types were available, the types were taken from metadata supplied by the sample provider, not from assay-based typing.

Participants in the prospective study were aged about 18 to 100 years, lived in approximately 26 United States geographic areas, and enrolled through a virtual design. Cohort assignment in the prospective study relied on participant-reported clinical history from a screening survey and a study questionnaire. Exposed participants had been in contact, within 2 weeks of entering the study, with a person who had a PCR-confirmed or clinician-diagnosed case of COVID-19. In the prospective study, whole blood, serum and a nasopharyngeal or oropharyngeal swab were collected from each participant by mobile phlebotomists. Additional blood draws and questionnaires over an approximately two-month period could optionally be provided by prospective study participants. Blood samples from the prospective study were shipped frozen or at room temperature prior to DNA extraction. The immunoSEQ Assay, a bias-controlled multiplex PCR, was used to amplify TCRbeta CDR3 regions from genomic DNA. In the source study's methods: Nucleated cell counts per sample were estimated from amplification of reference gene primers within the assay. To quantify the absolute abundance of each unique TCRbeta CDR3 rearrangement, sequence reads were collapsed and filtered. For each sample, productive Simpson clonality was calculated by taking the square root of Simpson's diversity index across productive rearrangements. The table comes from immuneACCESS by way of TCRdb, which keeps in-frame sequences with V and J called. Part of the clones is missing from these tables; in studies checked, under half for an unresolved V gene and the rest for unknown reasons. V, J and clone size are taken as reported in that table, and D and trimming were inferred from the DNA itself. Recorded for this sample are about 220,000 clones; 80% to 90% of them occurred a single time. 4.8% of the sample belongs to the ten largest clones.

The research as a whole found: How much clinical and demographic metadata was included differed by source and by participant, and the metadata was provided uncurated.

Including the terminal cysteine and phenylalanine, the CDR3 comprises 11 residues. The CDR3 DNA has 33 bases and is translated from base 1. The V end loses 5 bases and the J end loses 10 bases, and a stretch of 14 bases separates them. Based on the germline V gene (reference sequence), the CDR1 and CDR2 sequences are DFQATT and SNEGSKA. Rearrangement joined TRBV20-1 to TRBJ1-1, with a tentative D gene TRBD1 over 5 matching bases. This clonotype was obtained from a woman aged 50 to 65 who had been exposed to COVID-19. Input material: PBMCs or T cells enriched from blood (not recorded which). The CDR3 region reads CSAPGRGTAFF. The DNA reads as follows: TGCAGTGCTCCCGGACGGGGGACAGCTTTCTTT.